This T cell receptor (beta chain) is from a study of blood T cells in healthy people across ages (dated by TCRdb to 2015 to 2017). Regarding the research as a whole: In model experiments, template switching captured about one uniquely barcoded TCR beta cDNA molecule for every two T cells. Age-related changes in TCR beta repertoire diversity were measured in the study by deep sequencing normalized with unique cDNA molecular identifiers. The donors were split into four age groups: young (average 16 years), middle-aged (around 40), aged (over 55) and long-lived (approximately 89). The study analyzed two additional independent replicas of 1 million unique cDNA reads from the same blood draw for two donors, one aged 18 to 30 and one aged 80 or older.

Donors were roughly 40 systemically healthy Caucasian individuals from Russia aged roughly 6 to 90 years. Each donor gave approximately 9.3 milliliters of peripheral blood, collected into EDTA-treated Vacutainer tubes. Ficoll-Paque density-gradient centrifugation was used to isolate PBMCs, with at least 6.5 million per sample. Total RNA, at least 6 micrograms per sample, was extracted from PBMCs with Trizol reagent. The percentages of naive CD45RAhigh/CD27high T cells were determined by flow cytometry on a PBMC aliquot from every donor. Overall study results and their limits: Compared with the aged group, more naive CD4+ T cells, fewer expanded clones and increased TCR diversity were shown by the long-lived group, suggesting age selection. Observed TCR beta diversity per million T cells fell roughly linearly with age, and a significant reduction was already apparent by age roughly 40. Total diversity estimates from one million sequenced T cells were considered lower bounds and underestimates. Bulk unsorted PBMC profiling prevented conclusive comparison of naive and antigen-experienced compartments. Because the CMV infection status of the donors was unknown, age-related changes in expanded clonotypes may potentially have been confounded. There was a strong correlation between observed TCR beta diversity and the percentage of naive T cells measured by flow cytometry.

As concerns this clonotype: It has no known antigen specificity. The junction and the germline gene differ at one end; a read error may be behind it.

The CDR3 starts with the cysteine, ends with the phenylalanine, and has 13 residues. The kept DNA is CDR3 alone, 39 bases in frame from the first base. CDR1 MDHEN and CDR2 SYDVKM were looked up in the germline V gene. The receptor library was made with 5' RACE. The instrument was an Illumina HiSeq 2500. A second roughly 6 to 11 cycle PCR used a sample-barcoded 5' primer and a J-beta primer mix. A unique molecular identifier was introduced onto each TCR beta cDNA molecule by a template-switch 5' adaptor carrying 12 random nucleotides. At least 2.5 million CDR3-containing paired-end reads were obtained from each sample. The Mint cDNA synthesis kit, primed by a TRBC-specific oligonucleotide, was used to synthesize first-strand cDNA from all RNA. Following uracil-DNA glycosylase treatment, all cDNA underwent a first 18-cycle PCR with the universal primers M1SS and BC2_uni_R. Per the authors' processing: Each sample was normalized by randomly selecting 1 million high-quality reads, each carrying a distinct molecular identifier. Instead of being binned into consensus sequences, reads with shared molecular identifiers were discarded. CDR3 identification, clonotype clustering and error correction used MiTCR with a Q25 quality threshold and the strictest error-elimination algorithm. A nonparametric unseen species model using Euler transformation provided a lower-bound estimate of total TCR beta diversity. TCRdb trimmed public reads at Q25 via fastp, called clones via MiXCR and kept in-frame beta chains. Every entry covers one CDR3 protein and lists the most common genes and DNA from its rows. TCRdb's processing, not the study's, gives the V and J calls here. This sample comprises around 800,000 distinct CDR3 sequences, roughly 26% of them detected only once. Of the sample, around 3% is held by the ten largest clones.

The sample was also linked to a second study, of T cells of mothers and their children. The second study also describes: Donors were nine systemically healthy Caucasian individuals: three mothers and their six children. cDNA synthesis used all of the extracted RNA, with approximately 1.4 ug of RNA in each 15 ul reaction. In the second PCR, the M1S primer introduced both the sample barcodes and 2-4 random nucleotides. Each mother yielded over 8.5 million TCR beta CDR3 reads and each child roughly 3 million reads. In both related and unrelated pairs, thymic selection shapes the output of TCR recombination in a similar way, with inherited differences having only a minor effect. Normalized repertoire overlap was always found to be slightly, but never significantly, higher in related mother-child pairs than in unrelated mother-child pairs. No persistent microchimeric T cell clones were found, with a detection sensitivity of around 100 clones per million clonotypes. In the study, deep NGS was used to compare the TCR beta repertoires of mothers and children, and features distinguishing related mother-child pairs from unrelated individuals were sought. The mean age was 40 +/- 4 years for the mothers and approximately 11 +/- 4 years for the children. After adapter ligation with NEBNext reagents, the libraries were sequenced on Illumina HiSeq 2000 with 100+100 nt paired-end reads. Mother and child libraries were prepared a month apart and sequenced in separate runs to prevent cross-contamination. For each donor, between about 450,000 and 2,300,000 distinct TCR beta clonotypes were identified. Naive TCR beta clonotypes were estimated from low-frequency clonotypes matched to each donor's FACS-determined naive share, without sorting.

Sequences were obtained from blood. The chain is assembled from TRBV28 and TRBJ2-7; 7 middle bases align to TRBD2. The receptor was isolated from a boy between 10 and 17 years old in good health. The DNA sequence is as follows: TGTGCCACGCTAGCGGAACCCTCCGACGAGCAGTACTTC. The resulting protein is CATLAEPSDEQYF. Here the CDR3 is joined to the reference TRBV28 and TRBJ2-7 genes, and the full variable domain is: DVKVTQSSRYLVKRTGEKVFLECVQDMDHENMFWYRQDPGLGLRLIYFSYDVKMKEKGDIPEGYSVSREKKERFSLILESASTNQTSMYLCATLAEPSDEQYFGPGTRLTVT.